This T cell receptor beta chain derives from a study of vaccination and CD4 T cells after COVID-19. Study-level background: Samples from three convalescent patients were taken at day 14 and days 161 to 241 post-vaccination. Overlapping peptides covering the spike proteins of SARS-CoV-2, HCoV-NL63, HCoV-OC43 and HCoV-229E were added to stimulate cells. Cultures acting as controls obtained a CEFX pool, an HIV-1 Nef pool, or no peptide.

J gave up 5 bases and V 7 bases, and 10 bases lay outside the gene matches. The CDR3 spans 15 residues. Germline V gives CDR1 KGHDR, CDR2 SFDVKD. Time point denoted: late sampling 161 to 241 days after vaccination in three convalescent patients. Noted treatment: approximately 9-day PBMC culture with coronavirus spike peptide pools or control peptides (ViraFEST assay). Researchers used the Oncomine TCR Beta short-read assay to sequence DNA from cultured CD4+ T cells. TCRdb passed the PCR reads through MiXCR, listing each CDR3 protein once. The data hold about 24,000 distinct CDR3 sequences, with roughly 33% observed a single time. Note on this clonotype: Its cognate antigen is unknown.

The sequencing used CD4+ T cells from blood, cultured in vitro, collected about 7 months after SARS-CoV-2 vaccination. The chain joins TRBV24-1 to TRBJ2-5; TRBD1 aligns across 9 bases. This clonotype was obtained from a human donor who had recovered from COVID-19. CDR3 bases: TGTGCCACCAGCGACGCTGGGACAGGGATGGAGACCCAGTACTTC. This codes for CATSDAGTGMETQYF.